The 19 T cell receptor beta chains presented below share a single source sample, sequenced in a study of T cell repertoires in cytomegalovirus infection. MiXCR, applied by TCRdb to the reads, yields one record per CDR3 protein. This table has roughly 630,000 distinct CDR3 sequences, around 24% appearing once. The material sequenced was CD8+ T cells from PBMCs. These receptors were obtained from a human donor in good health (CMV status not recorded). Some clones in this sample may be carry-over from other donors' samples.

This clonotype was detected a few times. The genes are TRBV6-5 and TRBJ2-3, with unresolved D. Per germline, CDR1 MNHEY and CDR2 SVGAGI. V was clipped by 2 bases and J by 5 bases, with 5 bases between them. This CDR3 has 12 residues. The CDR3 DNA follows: TGTGCCAGCAGTTACCCTCTAGATACGCAGTATTTT. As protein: CASSYPLDTQYF.

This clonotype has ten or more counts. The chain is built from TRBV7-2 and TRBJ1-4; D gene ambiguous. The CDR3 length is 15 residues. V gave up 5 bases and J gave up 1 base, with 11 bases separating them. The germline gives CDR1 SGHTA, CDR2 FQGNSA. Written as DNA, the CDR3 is TGTGCCAGCAGCCCCCGGGGAGGAACTAATGAAAAACTGTTTTTT. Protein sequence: CASSPRGGTNEKLFF.

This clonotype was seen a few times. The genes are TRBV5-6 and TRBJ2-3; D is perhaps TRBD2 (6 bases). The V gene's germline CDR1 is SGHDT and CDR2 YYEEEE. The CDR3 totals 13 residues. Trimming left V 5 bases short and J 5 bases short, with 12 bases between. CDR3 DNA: TGTGCCAGCAGGGGAAGGCGGGGAGATACGCAGTATTTT. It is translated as CASRGRRGDTQYF.

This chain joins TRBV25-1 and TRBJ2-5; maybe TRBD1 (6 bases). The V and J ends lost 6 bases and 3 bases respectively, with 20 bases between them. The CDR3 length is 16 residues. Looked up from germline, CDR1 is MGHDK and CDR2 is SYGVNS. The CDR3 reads CASSPPGRGSEETQYF. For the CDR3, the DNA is TGTGCCAGCAGCCCCCCGGGAAGGGGGTCCGAAGAGACCCAGTACTTC. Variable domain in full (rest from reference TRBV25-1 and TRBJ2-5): EADIYQTPRYLVIGTGKKITLECSQTMGHDKMYWYQQDPGMELHLIHYSYGVNSTEKGDLSSESTVSRIRTEHFPLTLESARPSHTSQYLCASSPPGRGSEETQYFGPGTRLLVL.

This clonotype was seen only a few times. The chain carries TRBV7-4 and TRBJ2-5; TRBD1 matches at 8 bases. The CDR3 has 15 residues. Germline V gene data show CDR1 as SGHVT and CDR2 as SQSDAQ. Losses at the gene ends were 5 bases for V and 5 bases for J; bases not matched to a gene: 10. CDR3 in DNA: TGTGCCAGCAGCCCGGAACAGGGGGTTATCGAGACCCAGTACTTC. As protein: CASSPEQGVIETQYF.

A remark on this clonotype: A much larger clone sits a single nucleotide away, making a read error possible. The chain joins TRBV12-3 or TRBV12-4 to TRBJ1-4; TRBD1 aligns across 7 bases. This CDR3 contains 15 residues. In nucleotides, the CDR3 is TGTGCCAACAGTTCAGGGACAGCCGTGAATGAAAAACTGTTTTTT. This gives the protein CANSSGTAVNEKLFF.

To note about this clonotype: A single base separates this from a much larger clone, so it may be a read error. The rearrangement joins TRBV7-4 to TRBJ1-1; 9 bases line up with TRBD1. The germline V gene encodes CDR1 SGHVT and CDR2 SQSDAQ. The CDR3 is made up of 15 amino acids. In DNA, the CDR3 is TGTGCCAGCTCCGATACGGGACAGGGAGACACTGAAGCTTTGTTT. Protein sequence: CASSDTGQGDTEALF.

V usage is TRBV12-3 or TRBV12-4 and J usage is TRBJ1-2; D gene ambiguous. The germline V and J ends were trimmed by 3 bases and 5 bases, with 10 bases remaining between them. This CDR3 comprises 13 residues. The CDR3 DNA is TGTGCCAGCAGTTTCGCCCGGGAGTATGGCTACACCTTC. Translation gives CASSFAREYGYTF.

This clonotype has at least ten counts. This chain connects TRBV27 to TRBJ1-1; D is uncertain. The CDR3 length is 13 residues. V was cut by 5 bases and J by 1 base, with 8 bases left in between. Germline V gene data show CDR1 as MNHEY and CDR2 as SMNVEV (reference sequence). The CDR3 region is CASSPRANTEAFF. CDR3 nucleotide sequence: TGTGCCAGCAGTCCCCGAGCGAACACTGAAGCTTTCTTT.

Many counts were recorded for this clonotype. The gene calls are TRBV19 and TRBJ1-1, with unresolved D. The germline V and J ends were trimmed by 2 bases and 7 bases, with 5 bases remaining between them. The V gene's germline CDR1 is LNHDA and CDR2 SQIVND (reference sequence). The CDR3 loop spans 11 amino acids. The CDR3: CASSITNEAFF. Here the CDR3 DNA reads TGTGCCAGTAGTATAACCAATGAAGCTTTCTTT. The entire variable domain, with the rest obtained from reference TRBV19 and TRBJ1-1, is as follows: DGGITQSPKYLFRKEGQNVTLSCEQNLNHDAMYWYRQDPGQGLRLIYYSQIVNDFQKGDIAEGYSVSREKKESFPLTVTSAQKNPTAFYLCASSITNEAFFGQGTRLTVV.

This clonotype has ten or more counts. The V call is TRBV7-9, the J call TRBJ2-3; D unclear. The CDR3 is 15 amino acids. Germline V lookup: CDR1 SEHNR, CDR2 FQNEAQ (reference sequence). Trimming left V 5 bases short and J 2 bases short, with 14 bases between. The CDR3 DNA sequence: TGTGCCAGCAGCCACCCGGGCCTAACCACAGATACGCAGTATTTT. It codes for CASSHPGLTTDTQYF.

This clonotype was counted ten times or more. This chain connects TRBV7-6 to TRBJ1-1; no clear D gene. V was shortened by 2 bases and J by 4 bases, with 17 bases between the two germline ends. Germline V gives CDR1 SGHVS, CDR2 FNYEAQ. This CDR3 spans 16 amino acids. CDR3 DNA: TGTGCCAGCAGCTTAAAGGCGATGAGCAGCCTCACTGAAGCTTTCTTT. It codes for CASSLKAMSSLTEAFF.

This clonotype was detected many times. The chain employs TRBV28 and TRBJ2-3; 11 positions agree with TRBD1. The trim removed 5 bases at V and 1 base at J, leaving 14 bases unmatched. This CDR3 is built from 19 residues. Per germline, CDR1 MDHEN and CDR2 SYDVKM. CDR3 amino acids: CASSPVPGQGDSGTDTQYF. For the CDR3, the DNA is TGTGCCAGCAGTCCAGTCCCGGGACAGGGGGATTCGGGCACAGATACGCAGTATTTT. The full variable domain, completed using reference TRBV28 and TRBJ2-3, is DVKVTQSSRYLVKRTGEKVFLECVQDMDHENMFWYRQDPGLGLRLIYFSYDVKMKEKGDIPEGYSVSREKKERFSLILESASTNQTSMYLCASSPVPGQGDSGTDTQYFGPGTRLTVL.

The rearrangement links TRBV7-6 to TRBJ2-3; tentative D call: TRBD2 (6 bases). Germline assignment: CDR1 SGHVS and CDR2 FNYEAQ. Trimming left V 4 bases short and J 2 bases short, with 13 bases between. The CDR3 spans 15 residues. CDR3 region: CASSSSAGPTDTQYF. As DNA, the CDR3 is TGTGCCAGCAGCTCCTCCGCGGGGCCCACAGATACGCAGTATTTT.

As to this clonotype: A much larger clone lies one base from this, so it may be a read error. The CDR3 loop is CASSVDPDGEQYV. The CDR3, as DNA: TGTGCCAGCAGCGTAGATCCGGATGGCGAGCAGTACGTC. The V and J genes are TRBV7-2 and TRBJ2-7; D remains ambiguous. CDR1 and CDR2 from the germline V gene are SGHTA and FQGNSA. The V end was cut by 5 bases, the J end by 6 bases, with 14 bases between. The CDR3 length is 13 residues.

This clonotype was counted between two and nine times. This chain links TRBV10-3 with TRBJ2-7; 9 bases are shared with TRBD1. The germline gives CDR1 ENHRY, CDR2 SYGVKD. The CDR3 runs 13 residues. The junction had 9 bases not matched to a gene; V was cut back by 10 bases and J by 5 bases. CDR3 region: CATLGQGSHEQYV. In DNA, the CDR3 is TGTGCCACACTTGGACAGGGGTCCCACGAGCAGTACGTC.

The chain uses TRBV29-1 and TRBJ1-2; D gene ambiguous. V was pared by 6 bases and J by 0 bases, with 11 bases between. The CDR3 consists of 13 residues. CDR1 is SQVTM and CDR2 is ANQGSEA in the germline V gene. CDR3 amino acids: CSVAQQTNYGYTF. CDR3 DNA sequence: TGCAGCGTAGCCCAGCAGACTAACTATGGCTACACCTTC.

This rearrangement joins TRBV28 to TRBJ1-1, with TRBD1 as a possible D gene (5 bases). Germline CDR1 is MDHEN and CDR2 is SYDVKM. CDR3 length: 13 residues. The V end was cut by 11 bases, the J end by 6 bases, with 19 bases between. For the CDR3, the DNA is TGTGCCTGTAGGGGCGTCCTGGGTCCTGAAGCTTTCTTT. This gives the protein CACRGVLGPEAFF.

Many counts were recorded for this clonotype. CDR3 sequence (DNA): TGTGCCAGCAGTGAGGTCTGGACAGAGCAGTATTTT. This encodes CASSEVWTEQYF. V gene TRBV2 combines with J gene TRBJ2-3; perhaps TRBD1 as D (6 bases). The CDR3 has 12 residues. V was cut by 3 bases and J by 11 bases, with 12 bases left in between. Germline CDR1 reads SNHLY; CDR2 reads FYNNEI. Full variable domain (rest looked up from reference TRBV2 and TRBJ2-3): EPEVTQTPSHQVTQMGQEVILRCVPISNHLYFYWYRQILGQKVEFLVSFYNNEISEKSEIFDDQFSVERPDGSNFTLKIRSTKLEDSAMYFCASSEVWTEQYFGPGTRLTVL.